This entry lists 15 T cell receptor beta chains sequenced from one sample in a study of blood T cell repertoires in COVID-19. Data came from immunoSEQ multiplex PCR; TCRdb stores just in-frame clones and leaves some out. The sample consists of some 130,000 clones, approximately 77% of them appearing once. The material sequenced was peripheral blood. Source of these receptors: a man older than 75 with acute or convalescent COVID-19.

This clone was seen a single time. DNA of the CDR3: TGTGCCAGCACCCAGTATCAGGGTAGGACAGATACGCAGTATTTT. Encoded protein: CASTQYQGRTDTQYF. The V call is TRBV28, the J call TRBJ2-3; TRBD1 might be the D (5 bases). From germline, CDR1 is MDHEN and CDR2 SYDVKM. V lost 7 bases to trimming and J lost 3 bases, with 17 bases between them. This CDR3 region has 15 residues.

The rearrangement uses TRBV30 and TRBJ1-4; D remains ambiguous. CDR3 length: 16 amino acids. Trimming left V 2 bases short and J 6 bases short, with 19 bases between. Germline values: CDR1 GTSNPN, CDR2 SVGIG (reference sequence). CDR3 sequence reads: CAWSPRPGVVDEKLFF. The CDR3 DNA sequence: TGTGCCTGGAGTCCCCGACCGGGAGTGGTAGATGAAAAACTGTTTTTT.

This chain uses TRBV3-1 (or the pseudogene TRBV3-2) with TRBJ1-1; D may be TRBD1 (5 bases). V lost 6 bases to trimming and J lost 1 base, with 9 bases between them. Germline CDR1 LGHDT, CDR2 YNNKEL (reference sequence). The CDR3 sequence is 13 residues long. DNA for the CDR3: TGTGCCAGCAGGTTTGGACAGAACACTGAAGCTTTCTTT. Its protein product is CASRFGQNTEAFF.

This chain uses TRBV5-1 with TRBJ2-7; D uncertain. The length of the CDR3 is 14 residues. V shed 1 base and J shed 2 bases, with 10 bases lying between them. Germline V gene lookup returns CDR1 SGHRS and CDR2 YFSETQ. CDR3 sequence (DNA): TGCGCCAGCAGCTTGACAGAGCTGCCCTACGAGCAGTACTTC. The encoded protein is CASSLTELPYEQYF.

V usage is TRBV15 and J usage is TRBJ2-1, with D possibly TRBD1 on 7 matching bases. CDR3 length: 15 residues. V was pared by 3 bases and J by 7 bases, with 16 bases between. Germline V lookup: CDR1 LNHNV, CDR2 YYDKDF (reference sequence). CDR3 DNA: TGTGCCACCAGCAGGAGACAGGGAGGAAGAAATGAGCAGTTCTTC. This sequence encodes CATSRRQGGRNEQFF.

The rearrangement links TRBV19 to TRBJ1-3, with 8 positions matching TRBD1. The CDR3 runs to 19 residues. V was pared by 5 bases and J by 0 bases, with 15 bases of the junction left unmatched. Germline V gene data show CDR1 as LNHDA and CDR2 as SQIVND (reference sequence). The chain's CDR3 is CASSPWTGRITLSGNTIYF. DNA of the CDR3: TGTGCCAGTAGTCCTTGGACAGGGAGGATAACCCTCTCTGGAAACACCATATATTTT.

This clone was detected ten times or more. V gene TRBV5-1 combines with J gene TRBJ1-2; 7 bases are shared with TRBD1. Germline CDR1 and CDR2: SGHRS and YFSETQ. The CDR3 length is 16 residues. After removal of 2 bases from V and 8 bases from J, the junction contained 15 bases not matched to a gene. In nucleotides, the CDR3 is TGCGCCAGCAGCTTATCGTCCGTCGGGCAGGGGGTAGGCTACACCTTC. Protein product: CASSLSSVGQGVGYTF.

V usage is TRBV3-1 (or the pseudogene TRBV3-2) and J usage is TRBJ2-6, with D possibly matching TRBD1 (7 bases). The germline gives CDR1 LGHDT, CDR2 YNNKEL (reference sequence). V was pared by 6 bases and J by 0 bases, with 21 bases between. The CDR3 contains 19 residues. CDR3 bases: TGTGCCAGCAGTCGGCTCGGGGGACAGCTTATCTCTGGGGCCAACGTCCTGACTTTC. Amino acid sequence: CASSRLGGQLISGANVLTF.

This clone is a singleton in its sample. The chain carries TRBV5-4 and TRBJ2-5; D is perhaps TRBD1 (6 bases). V dropped 1 base and J dropped 1 base, with 11 bases sitting between them. Germline values: CDR1 SGHNT, CDR2 YYREEE (reference sequence). The length of the CDR3 is 15 residues. The CDR3 protein is CASSLFTDSQETQYF. DNA of the CDR3: TGTGCCAGCAGCTTGTTTACGGACAGCCAAGAGACCCAGTACTTC.

The V call is TRBV5-1, the J call TRBJ2-5; D is ambiguous. V was pared by 4 bases and J by 4 bases, with 32 bases between. The germline V gene has CDR1 SGHRS and CDR2 YFSETQ. The CDR3 runs to 20 residues. This chain's CDR3 is CASSPVFLSSASVPRETQYF. CDR3 nucleotide sequence: TGCGCCAGCAGCCCGGTCTTTTTATCTTCGGCTAGTGTTCCCCGAGAGACCCAGTACTTC.

This sequence joins TRBV6-5 and TRBJ1-2; possible D gene TRBD1, 6 bases. The germline V gene encodes CDR1 MNHEY and CDR2 SVGAGI. The CDR3 has 15 residues. V was shortened by 6 bases and J by 2 bases, with 16 bases between the two germline ends. CDR3 bases: TGTGCCAGCAGATACCAGGGACAAACAAACTATGGCTACACCTTC. This codes for CASRYQGQTNYGYTF.

The chain couples TRBV19 to TRBJ2-2, with unresolved D. The ends were cut back, 3 bases at V and 4 bases at J, with 12 bases in the middle. This CDR3 region has 15 residues. Per the germline V gene, CDR1 is LNHDA and CDR2 is SQIVND (reference sequence). The CDR3 region is CASSMAQAVTGELFF. The DNA of the CDR3 is TGTGCCAGTAGTATGGCCCAGGCAGTCACCGGGGAGCTGTTTTTT.

V is TRBV5-1 and J is TRBJ2-1; perhaps TRBD2 as D (6 bases). From germline, CDR1 is SGHRS and CDR2 YFSETQ. The CDR3 is 15 residues long. The V gene lost 5 bases and the J gene lost 4 bases, with 16 bases spanning the gap. The chain's CDR3 is CASREGTVFYNEQFF. The CDR3 nucleotides are TGCGCCAGCAGGGAGGGGACGGTTTTTTACAATGAGCAGTTCTTC.

The rearrangement uses TRBV7-2 and TRBJ1-5; 9 nucleotides agree with TRBD1. V shed 5 bases, J shed 6 bases, and the junction held 8 bases outside the gene matches. The CDR3 has 15 residues. Per germline, CDR1 SGHTA and CDR2 FQGNSA. The CDR3 coding sequence is TGTGCCAGCAGCCAAGACAGGGGGTCTGGTCAGCCCCAGCATTTT. It specifies CASSQDRGSGQPQHF.

In this sample, this clone turned up many times. The chain recombines TRBV27 with TRBJ1-2, with 8 bases identical to TRBD1. J gave up 8 bases and V 4 bases, and 6 bases lay outside the gene matches. This CDR3 spans 13 amino acids. In germline, CDR1 is MNHEY, CDR2 SMNVEV (reference sequence). The CDR3, as DNA: TGTGCCAGCAGTTGGCACAGGGGGAGGGGCTACACCTTC. Its translation: CASSWHRGRGYTF.